The table lists the clone carrying this TCR beta chain with a few counts. The sample is drawn from a study of blood T cell repertoires in COVID-19. Everyone who took part was 18 to 89 years old, and they came from roughly 25 US areas. Cohort placement rested on clinical history that participants reported themselves. As processed by the authors: Amplification with reference gene primers provided the estimates of nucleated cell counts. This table comes from immunoSEQ multiplex PCR, and its TCRdb copy is limited to in-frame clones, with some not included. The V and J calls and the clone size are those of that table, but D and trimming were determined from the DNA. Among approximately 180,000 clones listed, roughly 82% were seen once. The sequence came from a man aged 50 or older who had recovered from COVID-19. The sequencing input was PBMCs or T cells enriched from blood (not recorded which).

The CDR3 loop reads CASSPRGDPSYEQYF. The CDR3, as DNA: TGTGCCAGCTCACCAAGAGGCGACCCCTCCTACGAGCAGTACTTC. V usage is TRBV18 and J usage is TRBJ2-7; D unresolved. Germline V gene sequence: CDR1 KGHSH, CDR2 LQKENI. V was cut by 2 bases and J by 0 bases, with 11 bases left in between. The CDR3 has 15 amino acids. Combining the CDR3 with reference TRBV18 and TRBJ2-7 gives the whole variable domain NAGVMQNPRHLVRRRGQEARLRCSPMKGHSHVYWYRQLPEEGLKFMVYLQKENIIDESGMPKERFSAEFPKEGPSILRIQQVVRGDSAAYFCASSPRGDPSYEQYFGPGTRLTVT.